The count of the clone carrying this T cell receptor (beta chain) is one. The germline V and J ends were trimmed by 5 bases and 4 bases, with 14 bases remaining between them. The CDR3 is 15 amino acids. Germline V gene sequence: CDR1 MDHEN, CDR2 SYDVKM. This entry is derived from a study of T cell responses to AZD1222 COVID-19 vaccine. Using immunoSEQ multiplex PCR, the repertoire was profiled, and TCRdb retains in-frame clones only, with some absent. The data contain about 180,000 clones, about 86% of them singletons. The sequence came from an adult who received the AZD1222 COVID-19 vaccine. The specimen was peripheral blood, collected 28 days after the second AZD1222 dose. J is TRBJ2-2 and V is TRBV28, with TRBD2 as a possible D gene (6 bases). The CDR3 loop reads CASSISGTSTGELFF. The DNA for the CDR3 is TGTGCCAGCAGTATATCAGGGACTTCCACCGGGGAGCTGTTTTTT.